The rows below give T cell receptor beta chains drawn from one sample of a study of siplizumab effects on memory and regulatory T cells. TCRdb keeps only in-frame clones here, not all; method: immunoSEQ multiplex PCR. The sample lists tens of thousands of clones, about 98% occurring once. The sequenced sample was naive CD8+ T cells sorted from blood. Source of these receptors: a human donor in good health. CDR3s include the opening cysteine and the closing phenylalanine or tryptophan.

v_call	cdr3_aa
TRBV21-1	CASSKVAGTDTQYF
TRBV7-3	CASSLTRSTDTQYF
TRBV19	CASSSLGVSYEQYF
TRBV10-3	CAISGGSSSTDTQYF
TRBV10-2	CAITTGGRANEQFF
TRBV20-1	CSARVAREQYF
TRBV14	CASSQAPWGEQFF
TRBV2	CASRDYEQYF
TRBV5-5	CASSLDGSEQFF
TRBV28	CASSFGSSYEQYF
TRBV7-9	CASSPHRDEDTQYF
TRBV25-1	CASSPGGPDTQYF
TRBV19	CASSTNGESTEAFF
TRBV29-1	CSVDSPWGTYNEQFF
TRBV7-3	CASSLMGSTETQYF
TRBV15	CATSRQGDGLNTEAFF
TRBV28	CASSDVTGMYF
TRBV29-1	CSVDFTGQGTYEQYF
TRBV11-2	CASSLDGREGYNEQFF
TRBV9	CASSVGESGAEAFF
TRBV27	CASSFTGENTEAFF
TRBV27	CASSLWISGSSYNEQFF
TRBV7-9	CASSLGGEEQYF
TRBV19	CASSWTSGRASYNEQFF
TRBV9	CASSSGLAHNEQFF
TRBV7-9	CASSWTTEEYF
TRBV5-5	CASGLGGYGVTQYF
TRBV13	CANRLQGMNTEAFF
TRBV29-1	CSVGVSYEQYF
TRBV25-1	CASSRGVETQYF
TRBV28	CASRRGQVPNYGYTF
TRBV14	CASSPEDPNEKLFF
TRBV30	CAWRTGGGTEAFF
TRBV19	CASLRAQPQHF
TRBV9	CASSVGQAPYEQYF
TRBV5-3	CARSPIQGKVHGYTF
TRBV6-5	CASSYSPGDLYGYTF
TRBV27	CASSPDRTGGDTQYF
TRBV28	CASSLVSGNEQFF
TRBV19	CASSATRGGSGNTIYF
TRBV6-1	CAIRTSGDNEQFF
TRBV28	CASSFPQVRETQYF
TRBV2	CASRSGSEQFF
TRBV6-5	CASMRQGSYEQYF
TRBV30	CAWRLTGNTEAFF
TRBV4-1	CASSQASAELNTGELFF
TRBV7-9	CASSHTGKGNQPQHF
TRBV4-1	CASSPSGTYNEQFF
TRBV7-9	CASRQGQGEQYF
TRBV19	CASSRLHQPQHF